Below, 20 T cell receptor beta chains from the same sample are listed, as sequenced in a study of cytomegalovirus exposure and HLA in healthy donors. PCR used 60 Vbeta primers and 13 Jbeta primers. The table came from immunoSEQ multiplex PCR; TCRdb's copy has only in-frame clones and leaves some out. The data hold some 160,000 clones, with about 82% observed a single time. Input material: PBMCs. All receptors come from a male donor in good health and CMV-seronegative.

This clone was seen a single time. This chain joins TRBV9 and TRBJ2-5; 8 nucleotides match TRBD2. The V and J ends lost 4 bases and 5 bases, in that order; junction bases with no gene match: 10. Germline CDR1 and CDR2: SGDLS and YYNGEE. The CDR3 runs 15 residues. The chain's CDR3 is CASSPHGRAAETQYF. CDR3 bases: TGTGCCAGCAGCCCACACGGGAGGGCGGCGGAGACCCAGTACTTC.

As concerns this clone: The junction and the germline gene differ at one end; a read error may be behind it. V is TRBV7-9 and J is TRBJ2-5; 8 bases map to TRBD1. The CDR3 is made up of 15 amino acids. Germline V gene lookup returns CDR1 SEHNR and CDR2 FQNEAQ (reference sequence). DNA for the CDR3: TGTTCCAGCAGCTTAGGGGCAGGGGGCAAAGAGACCCAGTACTTC. As protein: CSSSLGAGGKETQYF.

This clone was counted only a few times. This chain links TRBV6-5 with TRBJ1-2, with TRBD1 identical over 7 bases. The CDR3 runs to 14 residues. The V gene's germline CDR1 is MNHEY and CDR2 SVGAGI. The V gene end was trimmed by 3 bases and the J gene end by 6 bases; junction bases not matched to a gene: 7. CDR3 sequence reads: CASSYKRGGDGYTF. As DNA, the CDR3 is TGTGCCAGCAGTTATAAGAGAGGGGGCGATGGCTACACCTTC.

The chain has TRBV6-1 and TRBJ1-2; 8 positions match TRBD1. This CDR3 region has 13 residues. The germline CDR1 and CDR2 sequences are MNHNS and SASEGT. V was clipped by 3 bases and J by 4 bases; unmatched bases: 1. The CDR3 loop reads CASSDTGGYGYTF. The DNA for the CDR3 is TGTGCCAGCAGTGATACAGGGGGCTATGGCTACACCTTC.

The CDR3 sequence: CASSLEGLSNEQFF. The CDR3 DNA is TGTGCCAGCAGCTTAGAAGGACTATCGAATGAGCAGTTCTTC. V usage is TRBV7-3 and J usage is TRBJ2-1; a weak D match, TRBD2 (6 bases). The V gene lost 2 bases and the J gene lost 7 bases, with 12 bases spanning the gap. The length of the CDR3 is 14 residues. Germline CDR1 reads SGHTA; CDR2 reads FQGTGA.

The CDR3 DNA reads as TGTGCCAGCAGCTTGATCCGGAACACTGAAGCTTTCTTT. Translating gives CASSLIRNTEAFF. V usage is TRBV5-5 and J usage is TRBJ1-1; no clear D. The CDR3 sequence is 13 residues long. Germline V gene lookup returns CDR1 SGHKS and CDR2 YYEKEE (reference sequence). V dropped 1 base and J dropped 1 base, with 5 bases sitting between them.

The genes are TRBV7-2 and TRBJ2-5; tentatively, D is TRBD1 (5 bases). The CDR3 consists of 14 residues. Germline lookup yields CDR1 SGHTA and CDR2 FQGNSA. The germline V and J ends were trimmed by 1 base and 5 bases, with 11 bases remaining between them. The DNA for the CDR3 is TGTGCCAGCAGCTTAGGTGGGGCGAGGGAGACCCAGTACTTC. As protein: CASSLGGARETQYF. Together with reference TRBV7-2 and TRBJ2-5, the CDR3 gives the full variable domain: GAGVSQSPSNKVTEKGKDVELRCDPISGHTALYWYRQSLGQGLEFLIYFQGNSAPDKSGLPSDRFSAERTGGSVSTLTIQRTQQEDSAVYLCASSLGGARETQYFGPGTRLLVL.

The rearrangement uses TRBV13 and TRBJ1-2; D gene unclear. The germline CDR1 and CDR2 sequences are PRHDT and FYEKMQ (reference sequence). The CDR3 has 16 residues. V lost 5 bases, J lost 4 bases, and 20 bases lay in between. This CDR3 reads CASSPGRSTQTYGYTF. The DNA for the CDR3 is TGTGCCAGCAGCCCCGGCCGCTCGACACAGACCTATGGCTACACCTTC.

This clone came up a few times. This chain joins TRBV5-3 and TRBJ1-1, with 7 bases fitting TRBD1. TRBV5-3 qualifies as an ORF whose function is uncertain. J was trimmed by 10 bases and V by 4 bases; bases with no gene match: 16. This CDR3 comprises 15 residues. The CDR3 DNA reads as TGTGCCAGAAGCCTAGTAACCGGGACAGAACTTGGAGCTTTCTTT. Residues: CARSLVTGTELGAFF.

V usage is TRBV6-1 and J usage is TRBJ2-3; 10 positions match TRBD2. CDR1 is MNHNS, CDR2 SASEGT, per germline. V lost 5 bases, J lost 5 bases, and 7 bases stayed unmatched. CDR3 length equals 15 residues. The CDR3, as DNA: TGTGCCAGCAGTTTCCGGACTAGCGGATTAGATACGCAGTATTTT. Its translation is CASSFRTSGLDTQYF.

The chain carries TRBV30 and TRBJ2-3; tentative D call: TRBD2 (6 bases). V lost 5 bases, J lost 6 bases, and 15 bases lay in between. CDR3 length equals 13 residues. Germline V gene sequence: CDR1 GTSNPN, CDR2 SVGIG (reference sequence). The CDR3: CAWYPREADTQYF. CDR3 coding DNA: TGTGCCTGGTATCCCAGGGAGGCCGATACGCAGTATTTT.

The CDR3 DNA is TGTGCCAGCAGTTTAACTCAGGGGGCTAGCTATGGCTACACCTTC. It yields the protein CASSLTQGASYGYTF. The chain recombines TRBV27 with TRBJ1-2; 8 nucleotides line up with TRBD1. The V gene's germline CDR1 is MNHEY and CDR2 SMNVEV (reference sequence). After removal of 2 bases from V and 4 bases from J, the junction contained 6 bases not matched to a gene. This CDR3 contains 15 residues.

This rearrangement joins TRBV29-1 to TRBJ2-7; D uncertain. V gave up 7 bases and J gave up 0 bases, with 16 bases separating them. The CDR3 is 14 residues long. Germline V gene sequence: CDR1 SQVTM, CDR2 ANQGSEA. Here the CDR3 DNA reads TGCAGCGCCGAGTTTGGAGCAGTCTCCTACGAGCAGTACTTC. This codes for CSAEFGAVSYEQYF.

V usage is TRBV27 and J usage is TRBJ2-7, with a weak D call TRBD1 (6 bases). CDR1 is MNHEY, CDR2 SMNVEV, per germline (reference sequence). This CDR3 has 13 amino acids. With 11 bases removed from V and 4 bases from J, the gap between germline ends came to 18 bases. CDR3 nucleotide sequence: TGTGCCGTCGGGACACCTATAATATACGAGCAGTACTTC. It encodes CAVGTPIIYEQYF.

The sample holds a few counts of this clone. The chain has TRBV4-2 and TRBJ2-3, with a tentative D call TRBD1 (6 bases). V was trimmed by 4 bases and J by 0 bases, leaving 14 bases between them. CDR3 length: 16 amino acids. Germline V gives CDR1 LGHNA, CDR2 YNFKEQ. The CDR3 DNA is TGTGCCAGCAGCCGCCTCAGGGGTTCTAGCACAGATACGCAGTATTTT. Translating gives CASSRLRGSSTDTQYF.

The chain joins TRBV7-3 to TRBJ2-7; 8 nucleotides agree with TRBD2. The CDR3 contains 14 residues. Trimming took 3 bases from V and 4 from J; bases not matched to a gene: 5. Germline CDR1 SGHTA, CDR2 FQGTGA. CDR3 nucleotide sequence: TGTGCCAGCAGCTTCTCTAGCGGGCCTTACGAGCAGTACTTC. Protein sequence: CASSFSSGPYEQYF.

Turning to this clone: One end of the junction fails to match germline, which may point to a read error. The chain uses TRBV7-9 and TRBJ2-7, with no clear D. The CDR3 is made up of 12 amino acids. From germline, CDR1 is SEHNR and CDR2 FQNEAQ (reference sequence). The CDR3 bases are TGTTCCAGCAGCTTAGCCCACTACGAGCAGTACTTC. Translated: CSSSLAHYEQYF. The full variable domain, rest sourced from reference TRBV7-9 and TRBJ2-7, is DTGVSQNPRHKITKRGQNVTFRCDPISEHNRLYWYRQTLGQGPEFLTYFQNEAQLEKSRLLSDRFSAERPKGSFSTLEIQRTEQGDSAMYLCSSSLAHYEQYFGPGTRLTVT.

This rearrangement joins TRBV18 to TRBJ1-2, with 7 bases lining up with TRBD1. The CDR3 spans 13 residues. CDR1 is KGHSH, CDR2 LQKENI, per germline. The J segment lost 3 bases and the V segment lost 5 bases, leaving 3 bases of the junction unmatched. CDR3 in DNA: TGTGCCAGCTCAAATCAGGGGGACTATGGCTACACCTTC. Its translation: CASSNQGDYGYTF.

Comment on this clone: The same CDR3 also results from other DNA sequences found in this sample. V is TRBV2 and J is TRBJ2-2; the match to TRBD1 covers 7 bases. The CDR3 has 16 amino acids. Looked up from germline, CDR1 is SNHLY and CDR2 is FYNNEI. With 4 bases clipped from V and 6 bases from J, the junction kept 11 bases outside the gene matches. The CDR3 sequence is CASSADRPVSSGELFF. The CDR3 coding sequence is TGTGCCAGCAGTGCGGACAGGCCCGTCTCTTCCGGGGAGCTGTTTTTT.

The count of this clone is one. V and J are TRBV4-2 and TRBJ2-5; 8 bases fit TRBD2. J gave up 3 bases and V 2 bases, and 8 bases lay outside the gene matches. The germline CDR1 and CDR2 sequences are LGHNA and YNFKEQ. The CDR3 is 16 amino acids. The CDR3 loop reads CASSQRAGVTKETQYF. The CDR3 DNA follows: TGTGCCAGCAGCCAACGAGCGGGGGTTACCAAAGAGACCCAGTACTTC.